The present T cell receptor beta chain was sequenced within a study of cytomegalovirus exposure and HLA in healthy donors. Overall study findings and caveats: Analyzed later, most CMV-associated TCR beta chains appeared HLA-restricted.

Concerning this clone itself: Its antigen remains unknown.

Primers included in the PCR were 60 Vbeta and 13 Jbeta primers. Method: immunoSEQ multiplex PCR; TCRdb's copy keeps in-frame clones and lacks some. The sample includes under 200,000 clones, roughly 80% seen only once; the top ten take less than 2.5%. Trimming left V 5 bases short and J 1 base short, with 17 bases between. CDR3 length: 16 amino acids. Germline V gene lookup returns CDR1 SEHNR and CDR2 FQNEAQ (reference sequence). The sequence derives from a male donor in good health and CMV-seronegative. The material sequenced was PBMCs. The V and J genes are TRBV7-9 and TRBJ1-2; a possible D gene is TRBD1 (6 bases). This chain's CDR3 is CASSQGSGGLNYGYTF. The CDR3 nucleotides are TGTGCCAGCAGCCAAGGTTCGGGGGGGCTTAACTATGGCTACACCTTC.